The clone carrying this T cell receptor beta chain was observed once. Its antigen is unknown. Investigators spread the genomic DNA of each subset evenly over several immunoSEQ plates. In the authors' workflow: ImmunoSEQ yielded junction-only sequences lacking quality scores, so filtering differed. Assay used: immunoSEQ multiplex PCR; TCRdb lists only in-frame clones, some missing. V and J calls plus clone size are reproduced from that table; the DNA served to infer D and trimming. This table has about 2.3 million clones, approximately 93% appearing once. The data belong to a study of shared clonotypes between healthy human individuals. The CDR3 is made up of 11 amino acids. The V gene's germline CDR1 is MDHEN and CDR2 SYDVKM. The J segment lost 4 bases and the V segment lost 8 bases, leaving 1 base of the junction unmatched. General study results and limits: Non-shared clonotypes were found to have lower generation probabilities than the clonotypes that were shared by all four of the sorted-subset donors.

The V gene is TRBV28, the J gene TRBJ2-5; TRBD1 matches at 7 bases. The sample was naive CD4+ T cells from PBMCs. The subset is: CD45RA+ positively selected. The receptor was derived from a man between 18 and 29 years old in good health. Some clones in this sample may be carry-over from other donors' samples. CDR3 sequence: CASGTAETQYF. CDR3 DNA sequence: TGTGCCAGCGGGACAGCAGAGACCCAGTACTTC.